These 5 T cell receptor beta chains were all obtained from the same sample, sequenced in a study of technical replicates of blood from a few donors. Produced via immunoSEQ multiplex PCR; TCRdb's table is partial and in-frame only. This sample has about 73,000 clones, with more than 90% found just once. Sequenced: PBMCs. The receptors originated from a human donor in good health. Some clones in this sample may be carry-over from other donors' samples.

The chain is built from TRBV7-3 and TRBJ2-1; 9 bases are a match to TRBD2. The CDR3 runs to 14 residues. J gave up 6 bases and V 5 bases, and 5 bases lay outside the gene matches. Germline CDR1 SGHTA, CDR2 FQGTGA. The CDR3 nucleotides read TGTGCCAGCAGCCTTAGCGGGAGCGGCAATGAGCAGTTCTTC. It translates to CASSLSGSGNEQFF.

This chain links TRBV27 with TRBJ1-4, with a weak D call TRBD1 (6 bases). Trimming cost V 5 bases and J 5 bases, with 12 bases left between them. There are 14 residues in the CDR3. Germline V gives CDR1 MNHEY, CDR2 SMNVEV (reference sequence). The CDR3 is CASSPRQVNEKLFF. As DNA, the CDR3 is TGTGCCAGCAGTCCCCGACAGGTCAATGAAAAACTGTTTTTT.

Concerning this clone: This specimen includes other DNA sequences encoding the same CDR3. This CDR3 is CAWSVPDRVNQPQHF. CDR3 DNA sequence: TGTGCCTGGAGTGTACCGGACAGGGTGAATCAGCCCCAGCATTTT. This chain joins TRBV30 and TRBJ1-5; 8 nucleotides match TRBD1. The V gene end was trimmed by 0 bases and the J gene end by 4 bases; junction bases not matched to a gene: 5. Per germline, CDR1 GTSNPN and CDR2 SVGIG (reference sequence). The CDR3 has 15 amino acids.

V is TRBV2 and J is TRBJ1-4; 9 bases map to TRBD1. The CDR3 is made up of 15 amino acids. CDR1 is SNHLY, CDR2 FYNNEI, per germline. V lost 8 bases, J lost 4 bases, and 8 bases stayed unmatched. CDR3 bases: TGTGCCAGCCGAGACAGGGGGTACCTTAATGAAAAACTGTTTTTT. It codes for CASRDRGYLNEKLFF.

The chain is built from TRBV10-3 and TRBJ1-2; 10 bases line up with TRBD1. V lost 1 base, J lost 6 bases, and 2 bases stayed unmatched. The CDR3 has 14 amino acids. Per the germline V gene, CDR1 is ENHRY and CDR2 is SYGVKD. This CDR3 is CAISELDRGDGYTF. CDR3 DNA: TGTGCCATCAGTGAGTTGGACAGGGGGGATGGCTACACCTTC.